Following are 11 T cell receptor beta chains from one sample sequenced in a study of shared clonotypes between healthy human individuals. Using immunoSEQ multiplex PCR, the repertoire was profiled, and TCRdb retains in-frame clones only, with some absent. The table has about 1 million clones, around 78% seen once; the top ten hold more than 0.5%. Sequenced sample: memory CD4+ T cells from PBMCs. Sample subset: CD45RA-negative fraction. Receptor source: a young man in good health. Some clones in this sample may be carry-over from other donors' samples.

This clone was seen a handful of times. This sequence joins TRBV2 and TRBJ1-2; D gene unclear. CDR3 size: 12 residues. Germline CDR1 reads SNHLY; CDR2 reads FYNNEI. The ends were cut back, 4 bases at V and 4 bases at J, with 7 bases in the middle. CDR3 amino acids: CASSVGRYGYTF. CDR3 coding DNA: TGTGCCAGCAGTGTGGGTCGCTATGGCTACACCTTC.

The rearrangement uses TRBV7-9 and TRBJ1-3; TRBD1 agrees at 7 bases. Trimming removed 5 bases from V and 0 bases from J; junction bases left unmatched: 7. Germline V gene data show CDR1 as SEHNR and CDR2 as FQNEAQ (reference sequence). The CDR3 consists of 16 residues. The CDR3 DNA follows: TGTGCCAGCAGCGCACGGGGGACAGCCTCTGGAAACACCATATATTTT. Amino acid sequence: CASSARGTASGNTIYF.

The CDR3: CASSEASGGLVNEQFF. Here the CDR3 DNA reads TGTGCCAGCAGTGAGGCTAGCGGGGGGCTGGTGAATGAGCAGTTCTTC. The chain joins TRBV2 to TRBJ2-1, with TRBD2 matching 11 bases. The CDR3 length is 16 residues. Germline trimming cut 3 bases from V and 7 bases from J; bases unmatched to any gene: 8. Germline CDR1 SNHLY, CDR2 FYNNEI.

In regard to this clone: Additional DNA sequences in this sample encode the identical CDR3. This chain links TRBV6-1 with TRBJ2-7, with D possibly called TRBD1 or TRBD2 (5 bases each). The length of the CDR3 is 13 residues. V lost 5 bases and J 2 bases, leaving 10 bases between the germline ends. Looked up from germline, CDR1 is MNHNS and CDR2 is SASEGT. CDR3 sequence reads: CASSRDGTYEQYF. The CDR3 nucleotides read TGTGCCAGCAGTAGGGACGGTACCTACGAGCAGTACTTC.

The chain is built from TRBV18 and TRBJ1-3; unclear D gene. This CDR3 is built from 16 residues. The V gene's germline CDR1 is KGHSH and CDR2 LQKENI. V was pared by 2 bases and J by 0 bases, with 11 bases between. The CDR3 loop is CASSPVGPVSGNTIYF. CDR3 DNA sequence: TGTGCCAGCTCACCAGTTGGGCCCGTCTCTGGAAACACCATATATTTT.

This chain connects TRBV27 to TRBJ2-7; 7 nucleotides align to TRBD1. CDR1 MNHEY and CDR2 SMNVEV come from the germline V gene (reference sequence). The V segment lost 5 bases and the J segment 4 bases; nucleotides outside the gene matches: 11. The CDR3 contains 15 residues. CDR3 region: CASSRRRDSLYEQYF. CDR3 bases: TGTGCCAGCAGTCGCCGCCGGGACAGCCTTTACGAGCAGTACTTC.

Turning to this clone: Other DNA sequences within the sample encode an identical CDR3. This rearrangement joins TRBV14 to TRBJ2-7, with TRBD2 matching over 12 bases. The CDR3 is 16 residues long. Germline loops: CDR1 SGHDN, CDR2 FVKESK. V was pared by 1 base and J by 3 bases, with 4 bases of the junction left unmatched. CDR3 residues: CASSQGPSGRGYEQYF. CDR3 nucleotide sequence: TGTGCCAGCAGCCAAGGACCTAGCGGGAGGGGCTACGAGCAGTACTTC.

The CDR3 DNA follows: TGTGCCAGCAGCAGGGCAGTGAACGAGCAGTACTTC. This gives the protein CASSRAVNEQYF. The V call is TRBV11-2, the J call TRBJ2-7; D not certain. V was shortened by 5 bases and J by 5 bases, with 10 bases between the two germline ends. The CDR3 is 12 residues long. Germline assignment: CDR1 SGHAT and CDR2 FQNNGV.

The V gene is TRBV9, the J gene TRBJ2-3, with D tentatively TRBD1 or TRBD2 (5 bases each). This CDR3 has 16 residues. Germline CDR1 reads SGDLS; CDR2 reads YYNGEE. Trimming stripped 2 bases from V and 4 bases from J, with 17 bases between. CDR3 in amino acids: CASSVGPTEGSDTQYF. The CDR3 DNA sequence: TGTGCCAGCAGCGTGGGACCCACCGAGGGGTCAGATACGCAGTATTTT.

This clone occurred a few times. J is TRBJ1-1 and V is TRBV19, with D maybe TRBD1 (5 bases). Deletions cut 6 bases from V and 4 bases from J, with 12 bases between. The CDR3 length is 13 residues. Germline lookup yields CDR1 LNHDA and CDR2 SQIVND (reference sequence). The CDR3 DNA follows: TGTGCCAGTAGGTCAGGGTATCGCACTGAAGCTTTCTTT. Its protein is CASRSGYRTEAFF.

The V and J genes are TRBV28 and TRBJ2-5, with a tentative D call TRBD2 (6 bases). This CDR3 contains 18 residues. Per the germline V gene, CDR1 is MDHEN and CDR2 is SYDVKM. Trimming shortened V by 5 bases and J by 5 bases, and 27 bases separated the two germline ends. The CDR3 protein is CASSPLRDQSPRGETQYF. The CDR3 nucleotides are TGTGCCAGCAGTCCCCTCAGAGACCAGTCCCCCCGGGGGGAGACCCAGTACTTC.